This T cell receptor beta chain was sequenced during a study of cytomegalovirus exposure and HLA in healthy donors. Study-level findings and limits: Cytomegalovirus status, reportedly, was diagnosed with high specificity and sensitivity by the classifier.

Everyone who donated was a healthy bone marrow donor. A remark on this clone: Antigen unknown.

The study ran its PCR with 60 Vbeta and 13 Jbeta primers. Profiled with immunoSEQ multiplex PCR; TCRdb holds only in-frame clones, not every one. The repertoire includes under 150,000 clones, over 70% of them detected once, and approximately 6.9% sits in the top ten. Germline CDR1 LNHDA, CDR2 SQIVND (reference sequence). The CDR3 has 14 residues. V shed 1 base and J shed 3 bases, with 6 bases lying between them. Sequencing was performed on PBMCs. The sequence came from a woman aged 40 to 50 in good health and CMV-seropositive. The gene calls are TRBV19 and TRBJ1-4; D gene ambiguous. The CDR3, as DNA: TGTGCCAGTAGTATAGGAGGGTCTAATGAAAAACTGTTTTTT. It translates to CASSIGGSNEKLFF.